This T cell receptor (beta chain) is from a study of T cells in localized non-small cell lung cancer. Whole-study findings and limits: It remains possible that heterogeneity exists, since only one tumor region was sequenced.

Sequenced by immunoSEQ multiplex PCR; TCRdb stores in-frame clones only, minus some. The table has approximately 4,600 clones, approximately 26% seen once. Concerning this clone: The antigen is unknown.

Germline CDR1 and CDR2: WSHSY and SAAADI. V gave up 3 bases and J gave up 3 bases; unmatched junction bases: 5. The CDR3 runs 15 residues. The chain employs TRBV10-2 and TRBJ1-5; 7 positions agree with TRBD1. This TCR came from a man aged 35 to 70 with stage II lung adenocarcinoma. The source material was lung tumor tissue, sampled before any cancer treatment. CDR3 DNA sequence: TGCGCCAGCAGTGACTCGGGACAGATCAATCAGCCCCAGCATTTT. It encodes CASSDSGQINQPQHF.